This TCR beta chain was recovered during a study of CD8+ T cells in alopecia areata. Treatment specified: oral pan-JAK inhibitor, 5-10 mg twice daily. cDNA serving as the sequencing template came from extracted, reverse transcribed RNA. The protocol was immunoSEQ multiplex PCR, while the TCRdb copy is restricted to in-frame clones and leaves out a portion. The sample lists 250,000 to 300,000 clones; roughly 64% were seen once. The CDR3 extends over 13 amino acids. Germline V gives CDR1 MNHNS, CDR2 SASEGT. J gave up 4 bases and V 4 bases, and 2 bases lay outside the gene matches. The genes are TRBV6-1 and TRBJ2-5, with TRBD1 matching 8 bases. The starting material was CD4+ T cells sorted from blood, obtained at week 24, from a patient treated with tofacitinib. The TCR was taken from a human donor with alopecia areata. This CDR3 reads CASSGDRGETQYF. The CDR3 bases are TGTGCCAGCAGTGGAGACAGGGGAGAGACCCAGTACTTC.